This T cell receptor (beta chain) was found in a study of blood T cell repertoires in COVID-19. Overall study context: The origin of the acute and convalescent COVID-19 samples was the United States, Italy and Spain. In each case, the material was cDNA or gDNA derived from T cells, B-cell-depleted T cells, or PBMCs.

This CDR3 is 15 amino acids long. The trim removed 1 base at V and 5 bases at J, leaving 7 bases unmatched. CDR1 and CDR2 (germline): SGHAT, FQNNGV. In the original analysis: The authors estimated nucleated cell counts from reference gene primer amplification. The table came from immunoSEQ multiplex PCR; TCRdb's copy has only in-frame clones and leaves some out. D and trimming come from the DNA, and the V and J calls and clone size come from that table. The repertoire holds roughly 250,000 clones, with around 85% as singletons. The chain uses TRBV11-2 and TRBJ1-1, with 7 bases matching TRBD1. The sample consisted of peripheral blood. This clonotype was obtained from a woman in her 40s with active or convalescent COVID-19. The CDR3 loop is CASSLAWARGTEAFF. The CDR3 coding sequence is TGTGCCAGCAGCTTAGCCTGGGCCAGGGGGACTGAAGCTTTCTTT. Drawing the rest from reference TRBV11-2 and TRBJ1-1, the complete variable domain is EAGVAQSPRYKIIEKRQSVAFWCNPISGHATLYWYQQILGQGPKLLIQFQNNGVVDDSQLPKDRFSAERLKGVDSTLKIQPAKLEDSAVYLCASSLAWARGTEAFFGQGTRLTVV.